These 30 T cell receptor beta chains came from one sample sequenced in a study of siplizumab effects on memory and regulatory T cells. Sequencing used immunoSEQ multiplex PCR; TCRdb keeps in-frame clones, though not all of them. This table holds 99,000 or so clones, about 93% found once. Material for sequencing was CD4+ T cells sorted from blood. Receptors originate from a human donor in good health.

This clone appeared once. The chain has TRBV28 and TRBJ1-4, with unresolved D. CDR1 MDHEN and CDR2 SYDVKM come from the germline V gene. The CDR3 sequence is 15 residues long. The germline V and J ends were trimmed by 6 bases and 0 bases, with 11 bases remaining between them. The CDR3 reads CASSPRQTTNEKLFF. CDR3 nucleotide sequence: TGTGCCAGCAGCCCCCGGCAGACAACTAATGAAAAACTGTTTTTT.

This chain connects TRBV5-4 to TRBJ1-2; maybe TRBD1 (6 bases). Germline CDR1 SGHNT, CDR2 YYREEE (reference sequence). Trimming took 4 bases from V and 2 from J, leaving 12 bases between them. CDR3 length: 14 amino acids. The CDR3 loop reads CASSEGQSNYGYTF. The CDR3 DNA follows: TGTGCCAGCAGCGAGGGACAATCCAACTATGGCTACACCTTC.

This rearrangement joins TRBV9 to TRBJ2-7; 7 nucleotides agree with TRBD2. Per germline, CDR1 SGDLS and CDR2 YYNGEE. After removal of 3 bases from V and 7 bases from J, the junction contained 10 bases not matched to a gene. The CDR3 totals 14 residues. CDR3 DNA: TGTGCCAGCAGCGCCGAGGGGCGGCGGGGGGAGCAGTACTTC. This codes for CASSAEGRRGEQYF.

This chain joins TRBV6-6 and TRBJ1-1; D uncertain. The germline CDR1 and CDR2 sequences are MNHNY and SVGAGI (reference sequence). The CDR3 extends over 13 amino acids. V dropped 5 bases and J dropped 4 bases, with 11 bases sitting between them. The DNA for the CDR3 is TGTGCCAGCAGTCTACAAGCTCTCACTGAAGCTTTCTTT. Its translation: CASSLQALTEAFF.

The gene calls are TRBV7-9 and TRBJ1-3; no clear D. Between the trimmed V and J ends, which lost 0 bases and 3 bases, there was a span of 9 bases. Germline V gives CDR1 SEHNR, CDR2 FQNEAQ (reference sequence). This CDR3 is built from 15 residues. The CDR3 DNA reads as TGTGCCAGCAGCTTAGCCGAAGTTAGTGGAAACACCATATATTTT. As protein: CASSLAEVSGNTIYF.

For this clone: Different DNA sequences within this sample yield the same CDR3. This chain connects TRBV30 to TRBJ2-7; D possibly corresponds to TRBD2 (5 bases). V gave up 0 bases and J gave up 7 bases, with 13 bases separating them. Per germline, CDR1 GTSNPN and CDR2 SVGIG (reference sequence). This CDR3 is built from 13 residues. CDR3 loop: CAWSVLRGWEQYF. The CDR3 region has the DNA TGTGCCTGGAGTGTACTACGGGGTTGGGAGCAGTACTTC.

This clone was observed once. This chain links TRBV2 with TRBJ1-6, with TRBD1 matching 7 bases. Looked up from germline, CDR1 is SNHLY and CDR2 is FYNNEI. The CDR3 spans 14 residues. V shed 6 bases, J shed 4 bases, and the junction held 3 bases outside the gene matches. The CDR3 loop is CASSRDRYNSPLHF. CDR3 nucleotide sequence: TGTGCCAGCAGCCGGGACAGATATAATTCACCCCTCCACTTT.

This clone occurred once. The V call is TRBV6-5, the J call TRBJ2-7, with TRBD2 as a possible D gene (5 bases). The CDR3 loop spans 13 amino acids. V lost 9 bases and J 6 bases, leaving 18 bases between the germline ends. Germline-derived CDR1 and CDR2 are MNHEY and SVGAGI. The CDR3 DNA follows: TGTGCCAGTCAAAGGGCCGCCCGGGGCGAGCAGTACTTC. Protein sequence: CASQRAARGEQYF.

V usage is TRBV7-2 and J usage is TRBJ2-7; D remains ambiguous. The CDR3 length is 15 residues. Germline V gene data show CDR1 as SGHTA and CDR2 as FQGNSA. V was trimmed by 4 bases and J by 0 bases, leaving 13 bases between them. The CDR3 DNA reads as TGTGCCAGCAGCTCCAGGACGGGTAGCTCCTACGAGCAGTACTTC. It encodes CASSSRTGSSYEQYF.

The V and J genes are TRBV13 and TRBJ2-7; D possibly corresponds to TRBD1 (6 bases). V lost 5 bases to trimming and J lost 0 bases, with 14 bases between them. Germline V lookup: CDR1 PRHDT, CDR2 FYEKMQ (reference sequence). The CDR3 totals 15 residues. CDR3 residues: CASSIREDSSYEQYF. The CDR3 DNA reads TGTGCCAGCAGCATACGCGAGGACAGCTCCTACGAGCAGTACTTC.

The CDR3 bases are TGTGCCAGCAGGAAACAGGGGGTCTATGGCTACACCTTC. Encoded protein: CASRKQGVYGYTF. The rearrangement links TRBV6-5 to TRBJ1-2, with 8 nucleotides matching TRBD1. The CDR3 is 13 amino acids. The germline V gene has CDR1 MNHEY and CDR2 SVGAGI. Trimming at V came to 6 bases and at J to 4 bases, leaving 4 bases not matched to a gene.

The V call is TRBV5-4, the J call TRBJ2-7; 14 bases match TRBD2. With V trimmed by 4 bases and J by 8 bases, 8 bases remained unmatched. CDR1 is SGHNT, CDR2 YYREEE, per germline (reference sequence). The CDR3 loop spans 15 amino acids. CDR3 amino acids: CASSRAGTSGRKQYF. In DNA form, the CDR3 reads TGTGCCAGCAGCCGGGCCGGGACTAGCGGGAGAAAGCAGTACTTC. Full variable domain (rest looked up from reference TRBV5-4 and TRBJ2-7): ETGVTQSPTHLIKTRGQQVTLRCSSQSGHNTVSWYQQALGQGPQFIFQYYREEENGRGNFPPRFSGLQFPNYSSELNVNALELDDSALYLCASSRAGTSGRKQYFGPGTRLTVT.

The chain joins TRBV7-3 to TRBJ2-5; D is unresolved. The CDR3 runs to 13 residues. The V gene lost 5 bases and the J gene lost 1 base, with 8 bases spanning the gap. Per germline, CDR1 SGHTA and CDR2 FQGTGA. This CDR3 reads CASSRAIQETQYF. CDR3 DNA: TGTGCCAGCAGCCGAGCTATCCAAGAGACCCAGTACTTC.

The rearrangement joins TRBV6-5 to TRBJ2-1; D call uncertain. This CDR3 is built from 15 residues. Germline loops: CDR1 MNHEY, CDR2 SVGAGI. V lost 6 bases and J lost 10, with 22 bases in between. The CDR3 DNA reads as TGTGCCAGCAGCGCTACGGCCCACACTCGGTCGGAGCAGTTCTTC. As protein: CASSATAHTRSEQFF.

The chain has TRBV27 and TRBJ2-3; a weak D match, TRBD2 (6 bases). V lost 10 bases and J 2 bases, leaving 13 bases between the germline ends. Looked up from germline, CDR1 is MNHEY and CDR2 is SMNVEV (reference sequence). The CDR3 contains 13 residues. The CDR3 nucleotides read TGTGCCACTCGGCGGGACCTCACAGATACGCAGTATTTT. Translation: CATRRDLTDTQYF.

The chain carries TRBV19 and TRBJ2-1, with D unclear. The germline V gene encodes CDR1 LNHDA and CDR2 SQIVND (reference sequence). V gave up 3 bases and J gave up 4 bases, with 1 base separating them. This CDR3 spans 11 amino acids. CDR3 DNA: TGTGCCAGTAGTATTTACAATGAGCAGTTCTTC. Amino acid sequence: CASSIYNEQFF. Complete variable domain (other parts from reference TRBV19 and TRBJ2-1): DGGITQSPKYLFRKEGQNVTLSCEQNLNHDAMYWYRQDPGQGLRLIYYSQIVNDFQKGDIAEGYSVSREKKESFPLTVTSAQKNPTAFYLCASSIYNEQFFGPGTRLTVL.

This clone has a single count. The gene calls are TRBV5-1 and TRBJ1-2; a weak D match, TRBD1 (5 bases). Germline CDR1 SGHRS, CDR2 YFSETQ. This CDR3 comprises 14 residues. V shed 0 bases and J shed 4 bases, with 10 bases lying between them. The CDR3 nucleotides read TGCGCCAGCAGCTTGGATCGGGGGGGCTATGGCTACACCTTC. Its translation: CASSLDRGGYGYTF.

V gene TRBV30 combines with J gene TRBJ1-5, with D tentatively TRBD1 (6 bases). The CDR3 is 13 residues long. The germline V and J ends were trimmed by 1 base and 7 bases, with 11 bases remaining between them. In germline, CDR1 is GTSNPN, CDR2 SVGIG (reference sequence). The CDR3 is CAWSAGERQPQHF. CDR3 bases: TGTGCCTGGAGTGCAGGGGAAAGACAGCCCCAGCATTTT.

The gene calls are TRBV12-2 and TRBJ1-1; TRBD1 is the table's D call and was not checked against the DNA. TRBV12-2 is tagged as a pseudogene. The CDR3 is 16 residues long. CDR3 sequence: CASRFSGHRMNTEAFF. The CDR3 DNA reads TGTGCAAGTCGCTTCAGTGGCCACAGGATGAACACTGAAGCTTTCTTT.

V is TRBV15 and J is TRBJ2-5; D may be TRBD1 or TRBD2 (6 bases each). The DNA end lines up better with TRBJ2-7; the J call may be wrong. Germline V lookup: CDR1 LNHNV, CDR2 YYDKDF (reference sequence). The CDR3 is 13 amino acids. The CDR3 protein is CATGGQASYEQYF. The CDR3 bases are TGTGCCACCGGGGGGCAGGCCAGCTACGAGCAGTACTTC.

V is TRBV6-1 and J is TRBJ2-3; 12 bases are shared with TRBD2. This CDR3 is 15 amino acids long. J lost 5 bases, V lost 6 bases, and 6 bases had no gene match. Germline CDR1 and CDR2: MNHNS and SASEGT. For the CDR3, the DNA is TGTGCCAGCAGATCACTAGCGGGGGGACGAGATACGCAGTATTTT. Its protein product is CASRSLAGGRDTQYF.

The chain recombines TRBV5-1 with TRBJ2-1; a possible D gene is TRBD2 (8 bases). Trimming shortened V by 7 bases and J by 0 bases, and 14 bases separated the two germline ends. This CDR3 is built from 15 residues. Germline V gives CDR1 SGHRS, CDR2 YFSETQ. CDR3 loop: CASAREGASYNEQFF. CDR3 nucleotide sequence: TGCGCCAGCGCACGGGAGGGGGCCTCCTACAATGAGCAGTTCTTC.

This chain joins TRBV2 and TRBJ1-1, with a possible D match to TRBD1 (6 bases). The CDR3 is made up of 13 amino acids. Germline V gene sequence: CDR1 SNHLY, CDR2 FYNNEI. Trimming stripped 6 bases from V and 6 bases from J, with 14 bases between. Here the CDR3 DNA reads TGTGCCAGCAGCAGGGGTGTAAGCTCTGAAGCTTTCTTT. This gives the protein CASSRGVSSEAFF.

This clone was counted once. This chain's CDR3 is CASSPLIGGSTEAFF. In nucleotides, the CDR3 is TGTGCCAGCAGCCCTTTGATTGGGGGCAGCACTGAAGCTTTCTTT. This rearrangement joins TRBV14 to TRBJ1-1, with D maybe TRBD1 (6 bases). The V gene's germline CDR1 is SGHDN and CDR2 FVKESK. Trimming pared 4 bases from V and 4 bases from J, leaving 16 bases between. The CDR3 has 15 amino acids.

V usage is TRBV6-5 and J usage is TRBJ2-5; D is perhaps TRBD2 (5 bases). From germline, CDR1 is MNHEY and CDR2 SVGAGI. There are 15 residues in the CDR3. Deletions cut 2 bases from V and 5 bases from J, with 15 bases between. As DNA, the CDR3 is TGTGCCAGCAGTTACCCCCAAGAGCCGGGGGAGACCCAGTACTTC. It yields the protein CASSYPQEPGETQYF.

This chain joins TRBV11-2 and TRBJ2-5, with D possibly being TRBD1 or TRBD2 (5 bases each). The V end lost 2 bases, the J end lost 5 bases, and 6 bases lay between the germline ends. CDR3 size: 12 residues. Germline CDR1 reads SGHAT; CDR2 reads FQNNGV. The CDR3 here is CASSLWGETQYF. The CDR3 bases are TGTGCCAGCAGCTTATGGGGGGAGACCCAGTACTTC.

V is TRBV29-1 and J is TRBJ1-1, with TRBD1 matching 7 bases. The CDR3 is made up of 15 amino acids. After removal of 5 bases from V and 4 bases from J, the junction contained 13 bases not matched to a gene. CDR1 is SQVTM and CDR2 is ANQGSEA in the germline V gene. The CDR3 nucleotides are TGCAGCGTTAATCGGCAGGGGGTCTCGGGCACTGAAGCTTTCTTT. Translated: CSVNRQGVSGTEAFF.

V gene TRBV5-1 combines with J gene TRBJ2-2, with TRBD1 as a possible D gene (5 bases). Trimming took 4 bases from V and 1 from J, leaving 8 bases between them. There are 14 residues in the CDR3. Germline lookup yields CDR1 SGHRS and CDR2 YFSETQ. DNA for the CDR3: TGCGCCAGCAGCCGCCAGGGGAACACCGGGGAGCTGTTTTTT. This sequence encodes CASSRQGNTGELFF.

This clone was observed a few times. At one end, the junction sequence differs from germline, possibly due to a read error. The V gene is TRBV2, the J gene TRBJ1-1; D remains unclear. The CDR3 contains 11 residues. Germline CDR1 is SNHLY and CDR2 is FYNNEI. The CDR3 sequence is CASREGTEAFF. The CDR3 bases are TGTGCCAGCAGGGAAGGCACTGAAGCTTTCTTT. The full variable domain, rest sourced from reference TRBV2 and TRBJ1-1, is EPEVTQTPSHQVTQMGQEVILRCVPISNHLYFYWYRQILGQKVEFLVSFYNNEISEKSEIFDDQFSVERPDGSNFTLKIRSTKLEDSAMYFCASREGTEAFFGQGTRLTVV.

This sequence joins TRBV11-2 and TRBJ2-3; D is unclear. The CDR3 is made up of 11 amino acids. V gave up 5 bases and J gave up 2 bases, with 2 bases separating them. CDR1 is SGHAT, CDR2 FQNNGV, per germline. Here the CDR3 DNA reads TGTGCCAGCAGCATCACAGATACGCAGTATTTT. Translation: CASSITDTQYF.